A selection of T cell receptor beta chains follows, all from one sample in a study of T cell changes during pregnancy in multiple sclerosis. This table comes from immunoSEQ multiplex PCR, and its TCRdb copy is limited to in-frame clones, with some not included. The sample consists of 95,000 to 150,000 clones, roughly 92% of them appearing once. Sequenced here: peripheral blood, sampled before pregnancy. These receptor sequences come from a female donor with multiple sclerosis, enrolled in a pregnancy study. Both conserved end residues are part of each CDR3. D genes are given only for firm matches. Size is omitted from some rows. Given values are once, few, many or a class for expanded clones.

J gene: TRBJ2-1
V gene: TRBV6-4
D gene: TRBD2
clone size: NA
CDR3 DNA: TGTGCCAGCAGTGCGTTCCCCTCCGGGACTAGCGGGAGGAACGGTGAGCAGTTCTTC
CDR3 protein: CASSAFPSGTSGRNGEQFF

J gene: TRBJ1-4
V gene: TRBV27
D gene: NA
clone size: NA
CDR3 DNA: TGTGCCAGCAGCCATAATGAAAAACTGTTTTTT
CDR3 protein: CASSHNEKLFF

J gene: TRBJ2-7
V gene: TRBV2
D gene: TRBD2
clone size: NA
CDR3 DNA: TGTGCCAGTGAAGGGGCTAGCGGGAGTCGCGAGCAGTACTTC
CDR3 protein: CASEGASGSREQYF

J gene: TRBJ2-3
V gene: TRBV30
D gene: TRBD2
clone size: NA
CDR3 DNA: TGTGCCAGACTAGCGGGGGGTTCAGATACGCAGTATTTT
CDR3 protein: CARLAGGSDTQYF

J gene: TRBJ1-2
V gene: TRBV6-6
D gene: TRBD1
clone size: NA
CDR3 DNA: TGTGCCAGCAGTCCCACAGGGGGTTATGGCTACACCTTC
CDR3 protein: CASSPTGGYGYTF

J gene: TRBJ1-1
V gene: TRBV6-5
D gene: NA
clone size: NA
CDR3 DNA: TGTGCCAGCAGCTCGACTATGAACACTGAAGCTTTCTTT
CDR3 protein: CASSSTMNTEAFF

J gene: TRBJ1-5
V gene: TRBV19
D gene: TRBD1
clone size: NA
CDR3 DNA: TGTGCCAGTAGTATAGGAAGGGGACAGGGGACTCAGCCCCAGCATTTT
CDR3 protein: CASSIGRGQGTQPQHF

J gene: TRBJ2-3
V gene: TRBV7-2
D gene: TRBD2
clone size: NA
CDR3 DNA: TGTGCCAGCAGCTTAGCGCCCGGGACTAGCGGGAGGATATATACGCAGTATTTT
CDR3 protein: CASSLAPGTSGRIYTQYF

J gene: TRBJ2-5
V gene: TRBV30
D gene: TRBD2
clone size: once
CDR3 DNA: TGTGCCTGGAGTGTATCAGCGGGGGGCCTTACCCAGTACTTC
CDR3 protein: CAWSVSAGGLTQYF

J gene: TRBJ1-2
V gene: TRBV5-4
D gene: NA
clone size: few
CDR3 DNA: TGTGCCAGCAGCTATAGAGGGAGGGCGGTCTCTGAATTC
CDR3 protein: CASSYRGRAVSEF

J gene: TRBJ2-3
V gene: TRBV6-1
D gene: NA
clone size: NA
CDR3 DNA: TGTGCCAGCAGTGAGGGGGGATGGGGCGACACAGATACGCAGTATTTT
CDR3 protein: CASSEGGWGDTDTQYF

J gene: TRBJ1-1
V gene: TRBV7-9
D gene: NA
clone size: NA
CDR3 DNA: TGTGCCAGCAGCGGACCGGGGATAGTCCCTGAAGCTTTCTTT
CDR3 protein: CASSGPGIVPEAFF

J gene: TRBJ1-4
V gene: TRBV19
D gene: NA
clone size: NA
CDR3 DNA: TGTGCCAGTTGTGGGACGCAGACAGGTAGAATGGAAAAACTGTTTTTT
CDR3 protein: CASCGTQTGRMEKLFF

J gene: TRBJ1-1
V gene: TRBV7-6
D gene: NA
clone size: NA
CDR3 DNA: TGTGCCAGCAGCTTAGGAGTTGGGCAGTATTACATGAACACTGAAGCTTTCTTT
CDR3 protein: CASSLGVGQYYMNTEAFF

J gene: TRBJ2-2
V gene: TRBV6-5
D gene: TRBD2
clone size: NA
CDR3 DNA: TGTGCCAGCCAGACTAGCGGGAGCACCGGGGAGCTGTTTTTT
CDR3 protein: CASQTSGSTGELFF

J gene: TRBJ2-2
V gene: TRBV5-1
D gene: TRBD1
clone size: once
CDR3 DNA: TGCGCCAGCAGCTTGTCCCCAGGGGGCAACACCGGGGAGCTGTTTTTT
CDR3 protein: CASSLSPGGNTGELFF

J gene: TRBJ1-3
V gene: TRBV7-2
D gene: NA
clone size: NA
CDR3 DNA: TGTGCCAGCAGGAGAGGAAGCTCTGGAAACACCATATATTTT
CDR3 protein: CASRRGSSGNTIYF

J gene: TRBJ2-7
V gene: TRBV19
D gene: NA
clone size: NA
CDR3 DNA: NA
CDR3 protein: CASSISAHEQYF

J gene: TRBJ2-1
V gene: TRBV6-1
D gene: NA
clone size: NA
CDR3 DNA: TGTGCCAGCAGTGACCGTATATTGGGGACTGGAAACGGTGAGCAGTTCTTC
CDR3 protein: CASSDRILGTGNGEQFF

J gene: TRBJ2-7
V gene: TRBV7-9
D gene: TRBD1
clone size: NA
CDR3 DNA: TGTGCCAGCAGCTTGCCGGGACAGGGAGTCTACGAGCAGTACTTC
CDR3 protein: CASSLPGQGVYEQYF

J gene: TRBJ1-1
V gene: TRBV9
D gene: TRBD1
clone size: NA
CDR3 DNA: TGTGCCAGCAGCGGGGGGACAGGGTGGGACACTGAAGCTTTCTTT
CDR3 protein: CASSGGTGWDTEAFF

J gene: TRBJ1-5
V gene: TRBV19
D gene: TRBD1
clone size: NA
CDR3 DNA: TGTGCCAGTAGATTTGGGGACAGGGCGAGTCAGCCCCAGCATTTT
CDR3 protein: CASRFGDRASQPQHF

J gene: TRBJ2-1
V gene: TRBV15
D gene: TRBD1
clone size: NA
CDR3 DNA: TGTGCCACCAGCAGAGATTCCCCAGGGACAGGGGATGAGCAGTTCTTC
CDR3 protein: CATSRDSPGTGDEQFF

J gene: TRBJ2-5
V gene: TRBV30
D gene: NA
clone size: NA
CDR3 DNA: TGTGCCTGGAGTGGGGGCTTCCAAGAGACCCAGTACTTC
CDR3 protein: CAWSGGFQETQYF

J gene: TRBJ1-1
V gene: TRBV5-5
D gene: NA
clone size: NA
CDR3 DNA: TGTGCCAGCAGCGCTACTTTTACCCGCAGGACTGAAGCTTTCTTT
CDR3 protein: CASSATFTRRTEAFF

J gene: TRBJ1-1
V gene: TRBV29-1
D gene: NA
clone size: few
CDR3 DNA: TGCAGCGTTGAGGCAGGGGCTAAAGCTTTCTTT
CDR3 protein: CSVEAGAKAFF

J gene: TRBJ2-2
V gene: TRBV28
D gene: NA
clone size: NA
CDR3 DNA: TGTGCCGGCAGGACTAATGGGGAATCCGGGGAGCTGTTTTTT
CDR3 protein: CAGRTNGESGELFF

J gene: TRBJ1-2
V gene: TRBV28
D gene: NA
clone size: NA
CDR3 DNA: TGTGCCAGCAAAATACAGAACTATGGCTACACCTTC
CDR3 protein: CASKIQNYGYTF

J gene: TRBJ1-1
V gene: TRBV5-1
D gene: NA
clone size: NA
CDR3 DNA: TGCGCCAGCAGCCCTGATCTAGACAGACGTACGAAAGCTTTCTTT
CDR3 protein: CASSPDLDRRTKAFF

J gene: TRBJ1-1
V gene: TRBV6-5
D gene: NA
clone size: NA
CDR3 DNA: TGTGCCAGCAGTTACTCGACGGGTCGAACTGAAGCTTTCTTT
CDR3 protein: CASSYSTGRTEAFF

J gene: TRBJ1-1
V gene: TRBV5-4
D gene: TRBD1
clone size: NA
CDR3 DNA: TGTGCCAGCAGCTTGCCCCGACAGGGGAACACTGAAGCTTTCTTT
CDR3 protein: CASSLPRQGNTEAFF

J gene: TRBJ2-3
V gene: TRBV11-2
D gene: NA
clone size: NA
CDR3 DNA: TGTGCCAGCAGCACTTGGAGGGCCCGTACAGATACGCAGTATTTT
CDR3 protein: CASSTWRARTDTQYF

J gene: TRBJ1-5
V gene: TRBV11-2
D gene: NA
clone size: NA
CDR3 DNA: TGTGCCAGCAGCTTAGGATCCGGGTTAGAGAATCAGCCCCAGCATTTT
CDR3 protein: CASSLGSGLENQPQHF

J gene: TRBJ1-1
V gene: TRBV5-1
D gene: NA
clone size: NA
CDR3 DNA: TGCGCCAGCAGCTTGGCTACAGGGATGTCGATCATGAACACTGAAGCTTTCTTT
CDR3 protein: CASSLATGMSIMNTEAFF

J gene: TRBJ2-7
V gene: TRBV28
D gene: NA
clone size: NA
CDR3 DNA: TGTGCCAGCAGTCCACTAGGCGTCTCCTACGAGCAGTACTTC
CDR3 protein: CASSPLGVSYEQYF

J gene: TRBJ2-1
V gene: TRBV19
D gene: TRBD1
clone size: NA
CDR3 DNA: TGTGCCAGTTCGGAAATACAGGGGGCGGCCTACAATGAGCAGTTCTTC
CDR3 protein: CASSEIQGAAYNEQFF

J gene: TRBJ2-2
V gene: TRBV19
D gene: NA
clone size: NA
CDR3 DNA: TGTGCCAGTACTCCTGGCAGGGGCGCTAACACCGGGGAGCTGTTTTTT
CDR3 protein: CASTPGRGANTGELFF

J gene: TRBJ2-1
V gene: TRBV7-8
D gene: NA
clone size: NA
CDR3 DNA: TGTGCCAGCACCCTCGACAATGAGCAGTTCTTC
CDR3 protein: CASTLDNEQFF

J gene: TRBJ1-1
V gene: TRBV27
D gene: NA
clone size: NA
CDR3 DNA: TGTGCCAGCAGTTTAAACCGGTTGGCTGAAGCTTTCTTT
CDR3 protein: CASSLNRLAEAFF

J gene: TRBJ1-5
V gene: TRBV7-2
D gene: NA
clone size: NA
CDR3 DNA: TGTGCCACCGCACCCCAGTCGGGGGGTTATCAGCCCCAGCATTTT
CDR3 protein: CATAPQSGGYQPQHF

J gene: TRBJ2-2
V gene: TRBV7-9
D gene: TRBD1
clone size: NA
CDR3 DNA: TGTGCCAGCAGCCAAATAGGGACAGGGAACACCGGGGAGCTGTTTTTT
CDR3 protein: CASSQIGTGNTGELFF

J gene: TRBJ2-1
V gene: TRBV6-1
D gene: TRBD2
clone size: NA
CDR3 DNA: TGTGCCAGCGGGGTGGGACTACTCAATGAGCAGTTCTTC
CDR3 protein: CASGVGLLNEQFF

J gene: TRBJ2-3
V gene: TRBV9
D gene: TRBD1
clone size: once
CDR3 DNA: TGTGCCAGCAGCGCCACTCCCGGGACAGGGGTCATACGCACAGATACGCAGTATTTT
CDR3 protein: CASSATPGTGVIRTDTQYF

J gene: TRBJ1-5
V gene: TRBV21-1
D gene: NA
clone size: NA
CDR3 DNA: TGTGCCAGCAGCATACAGGGCCTGGACGGCAATCAGCCCCAGCATTTT
CDR3 protein: CASSIQGLDGNQPQHF

J gene: TRBJ1-1
V gene: TRBV27
D gene: TRBD1
clone size: NA
CDR3 DNA: TGTGCCAGCAGTTTGACAGGGACAGACACTGAAGCTTTCTTT
CDR3 protein: CASSLTGTDTEAFF

J gene: TRBJ1-1
V gene: TRBV6-5
D gene: TRBD1
clone size: NA
CDR3 DNA: TGTGCCAGCAGTTCAGTGAGGACAGGGGGGTACACTGAAGCTTTCTTT
CDR3 protein: CASSSVRTGGYTEAFF

J gene: TRBJ1-3
V gene: TRBV10-2
D gene: NA
clone size: NA
CDR3 DNA: TGCGCCAGCACTGGGCAGGGCTTGGGAAACACCATATATTTT
CDR3 protein: CASTGQGLGNTIYF

J gene: TRBJ2-7
V gene: TRBV6-6
D gene: NA
clone size: NA
CDR3 DNA: TGTGCCAGCACCGGGGGCTACGAGCAGTACTTC
CDR3 protein: CASTGGYEQYF

J gene: TRBJ1-1
V gene: TRBV6-1
D gene: NA
clone size: NA
CDR3 DNA: TGTGCCAGCAGCGATGACCGGGACACTGAAGCTTTCTTT
CDR3 protein: CASSDDRDTEAFF

J gene: TRBJ1-2
V gene: TRBV19
D gene: NA
clone size: NA
CDR3 DNA: TGTGCCAGTAGTATAGGGACAGCTACCTATGGCTACACCTTC
CDR3 protein: CASSIGTATYGYTF

J gene: TRBJ1-2
V gene: TRBV7-3
D gene: TRBD1
clone size: NA
CDR3 DNA: TGTGCCAGCAGCTCGACAGGGGGCAGGGGTGGCTACACCTTC
CDR3 protein: CASSSTGGRGGYTF

J gene: TRBJ2-4
V gene: TRBV28
D gene: NA
clone size: NA
CDR3 DNA: TGTGCCAGCAGTTTCGAGGGCACCAAAAACATTCAGTACTTC
CDR3 protein: CASSFEGTKNIQYF

J gene: TRBJ2-2
V gene: TRBV13
D gene: TRBD1
clone size: NA
CDR3 DNA: TGTGCCAGCAGCTACGGGACAGGACACACCGGGGAGCTGTTTTTT
CDR3 protein: CASSYGTGHTGELFF

J gene: TRBJ2-3
V gene: TRBV11-3
D gene: NA
clone size: once
CDR3 DNA: TGTGCCAGCAGCTTCGGCAGGGGCGCAGATACGCAGTATTTT
CDR3 protein: CASSFGRGADTQYF

J gene: TRBJ2-7
V gene: TRBV11-2
D gene: TRBD1
clone size: NA
CDR3 DNA: TGTGCCAGCAGCTACCGGGACAGGGACAACGAGCAGTACTTC
CDR3 protein: CASSYRDRDNEQYF

J gene: TRBJ2-3
V gene: TRBV7-8
D gene: NA
clone size: NA
CDR3 DNA: TGTGCCAGCAGGCCGGGACTAGATACGCAGTATTTT
CDR3 protein: CASRPGLDTQYF

J gene: TRBJ1-4
V gene: TRBV10-3
D gene: TRBD1
clone size: NA
CDR3 DNA: TGTGCCATCGCTACAGGGGTGGCGGAAAAACTGTTTTTT
CDR3 protein: CAIATGVAEKLFF

J gene: TRBJ2-7
V gene: TRBV10-1
D gene: TRBD2
clone size: once
CDR3 DNA: TGCGCCAGCAGCCCTAGCGGGAGGTTGAACGAGCAGTACTTC
CDR3 protein: CASSPSGRLNEQYF

J gene: TRBJ1-3
V gene: TRBV30
D gene: NA
clone size: NA
CDR3 DNA: TGTGCCTGGAGTGTAGACAGTTGGGGTCTAAACACCATATATTTT
CDR3 protein: CAWSVDSWGLNTIYF